Listed here are 4 T cell receptor beta chains from one sample, sequenced in a study of CXCR3-negative and CXCR3-positive naive CD8 T cells (dated by TCRdb to 2018 to 2020). Overall results and qualifications from the work: Compared with CXCR3-negative naive cells, CXCR3-positive naive cells had TRB CDR3s with higher hydrophobicity (lower Kidera factor 4), lower energy, and higher strength and volume indices.

The sample was run on a NextSeq 550. The Human TCR Profiling Kit (MiLaboratory) was used to make UMI-labeled 5' RACE TRB cDNA libraries. TCRdb reprocessed the reads, so every CDR3 protein sequence counts as one entry and DNA is not shown. The sample table holds about 130,000 distinct CDR3 sequences. The top ten constitute around 0.62% of the sample. Which antigens these TCRs recognize remains unknown. The specimen sequenced was naive CXCR3+ CD8+ T cells from blood. The cell subset or site label corresponds to: CD45RO-CCR7+CD27+CD95- naive CD8+ T cells expressing CXCR3 (TNR3+). The receptors stem from a human donor in good health. Some clones in this sample may be carry-over from other donors' samples.

The chain employs TRBV4-1 and TRBJ2-7; the TCRdb D gene call, TRBD2, has no DNA to confirm it. The CDR3 has 15 residues. Per the germline V gene, CDR1 is MGHRA and CDR2 is YSYEKL. The CDR3 is CASSKLAGEYGEQYF.

The genes are TRBV7-9 and TRBJ1-5. Germline V lookup: CDR1 SEHNR, CDR2 FQNEAQ (reference sequence). CDR3 length equals 13 residues. CDR3 residues: CASSLGGLEPQHF.

V is TRBV4-1 and J is TRBJ2-5. The CDR3 has 15 residues. Per germline, CDR1 MGHRA and CDR2 YSYEKL. CDR3 sequence: CASSQDVEHQETQYF.

CDR3 amino acids: CASGQTYEQYF. V and J are TRBV28 and TRBJ2-7; the TCRdb D gene call, TRBD1, has no DNA to confirm it. Germline V CDR1 and CDR2: MDHEN, SYDVKM. There are 11 residues in the CDR3.